Shown below are 5 T cell receptor beta chains from a single sample sequenced in a study of beta chain features in type 1 diabetes. General study results and limits: TCRB CDR3 length was moderately but significantly reduced in all four CD4+ subsets of Type 1 diabetes patients.

Sequenced material consisted of expressed TCRB transcripts (all of the isolated RNA was reverse transcribed). Measured with immunoSEQ multiplex PCR; TCRdb has only the in-frame clones, and not every one. This sample has around 150,000 clones; roughly 10% occur once, and the top ten carry 0.7%. The antigens these receptors bind are not known. The sample taken for sequencing was central memory CD4+ T cells from blood. The receptors originated from a woman in her 30s with type 1 diabetes.

This clone was counted between two and nine times. The chain recombines TRBV28 with TRBJ2-7, with D maybe TRBD2 (6 bases). Germline V gene data show CDR1 as MDHEN and CDR2 as SYDVKM. The CDR3 runs to 14 residues. The V end was cut by 5 bases, the J end by 3 bases, with 14 bases between. This CDR3 is CASSETGTFYEQYF. DNA of the CDR3: TGTGCCAGCAGTGAGACCGGGACTTTCTACGAGCAGTACTTC.

This clone was seen a handful of times. J is TRBJ2-3 and V is TRBV4-2; D is undetermined. Germline assignment: CDR1 LGHNA and CDR2 YNFKEQ. The CDR3 is made up of 16 amino acids. The V gene lost 0 bases and the J gene lost 0 bases, with 10 bases spanning the gap. This CDR3 reads CASSQDRPGSTDTQYF. CDR3 nucleotide sequence: TGTGCCAGCAGCCAAGATAGGCCCGGGAGCACAGATACGCAGTATTTT.

The chain carries TRBV18 and TRBJ2-7, with 9 bases aligning to TRBD1. Germline CDR1 and CDR2: KGHSH and LQKENI. The V gene end was trimmed by 2 bases and the J gene end by 4 bases; junction bases not matched to a gene: 9. This CDR3 has 16 amino acids. CDR3 coding DNA: TGTGCCAGCTCACCAGTGAACAGGGGGCTTGGGTACGAGCAGTACTTC. It codes for CASSPVNRGLGYEQYF.

This clone was recorded a few times. This chain links TRBV15 with TRBJ1-5, with D possibly TRBD1 on 6 matching bases. Trimming took 0 bases from V and 5 from J, leaving 23 bases between them. CDR1 LNHNV and CDR2 YYDKDF come from the germline V gene (reference sequence). The CDR3 has 19 residues. The CDR3: CATSRDWGRGGRLDQPQHF. The CDR3 DNA sequence: TGTGCCACCAGCAGAGATTGGGGGCGCGGAGGTAGATTGGATCAGCCCCAGCATTTT.

This clone came up a few times. This chain joins TRBV5-4 and TRBJ1-2; the match to TRBD1 covers 7 bases. The junction had 6 bases not matched to a gene; V was cut back by 4 bases and J by 3 bases. This CDR3 contains 14 residues. The germline V gene encodes CDR1 SGHNT and CDR2 YYREEE (reference sequence). CDR3 sequence reads: CASSMTGLDYGYTF. CDR3 sequence (DNA): TGTGCCAGCAGCATGACAGGGCTGGACTATGGCTACACCTTC.